Each of the 6 T cell receptor beta chains below was sequenced from the same sample in a study of blood T cells in healthy people across ages. It was with a sample-barcoded 5' primer and a J-beta primer mix that a second PCR of roughly 7 to 12 cycles was run. TCRdb used MiXCR to reprocess the 5' RACE reads, holding one entry per CDR3 protein. The sample shows 590,000 or so distinct CDR3 sequences, approximately 30% of them seen only once. The source material was blood. These receptors were obtained from a woman older than 75 in good health.

The chain is built from TRBV2 and TRBJ2-5; perhaps D is TRBD1 or TRBD2 (6 bases each). Trimming cost V 11 bases and J 5 bases, with 12 bases left between them. This CDR3 spans 11 amino acids. In germline, CDR1 is SNHLY, CDR2 FYNNEI. The CDR3 protein is CASGGLETQYF. The CDR3 nucleotides are TGTGCCTCCGGGGGCTTGGAGACCCAGTACTTC.

This clonotype was seen more than once but under ten times. A much larger clone differs from this one at a single base, so this may be a read error. The rearrangement links TRBV5-1 to TRBJ2-7, with D hard to call. Trimming removed 0 bases at V and 3 bases at J, with 10 bases between. The germline gives CDR1 SGHRS, CDR2 YFSETQ. The CDR3 loop spans 14 amino acids. The CDR3 DNA sequence: TGCGCCAGCAGCTTGGGCAGAATGGACTACGAGCAGTACTTC. Translated: CASSLGRMDYEQYF. The whole variable domain, filled in from reference TRBV5-1 and TRBJ2-7, reads KAGVTQTPRYLIKTRGQQVTLSCSPISGHRSVSWYQQTPGQGLQFLFEYFSETQRNKGNFPGRFSGRQFSNSRSEMNVSTLELGDSALYLCASSLGRMDYEQYFGPGTRLTVT.

Concerning this clonotype itself: A much larger clone lies one base from this, so it may be a read error. The genes are TRBV20-1 and TRBJ2-1; TRBD2 matches at 10 bases. The J call is uncertain, as TRBJ2-7 better fits the DNA end. The CDR3 is 14 amino acids. Germline CDR1 DFQATT, CDR2 SNEGSKA (reference sequence). The CDR3 is CSAMTSGPANEQYF. The DNA for the CDR3 is TGCAGTGCAATGACTAGCGGGCCAGCCAATGAGCAGTACTTC.

This clonotype showed up just a few times. CDR3 in DNA: TGCGCCAGCAGCTCGGCGAGGGCGGGTAATGAAAAACTGTTTTTT. It translates to CASSSARAGNEKLFF. The rearrangement uses TRBV5-1 and TRBJ1-4; no reliable D call. This CDR3 has 15 residues. The V end was cut by 3 bases, the J end by 4 bases, with 13 bases between. CDR1 is SGHRS and CDR2 is YFSETQ in the germline V gene.

Only a few counts were recorded for this clonotype. A read error may be the cause here, since a much bigger clone is one base away. The J gene is TRBJ1-2, the V gene TRBV3-1; D is unresolved. Germline assignment: CDR1 LGHDT and CDR2 YNNKEL (reference sequence). The V gene lost 5 bases and the J gene lost 5 bases, with 12 bases spanning the gap. The CDR3 is 13 residues long. The CDR3 is CASSSSRPYGYTF. The CDR3 nucleotides read TGTGCCAGCAGCTCCTCAAGACCGTATGGCTACACCTTC. Together with reference TRBV3-1 and TRBJ1-2, the CDR3 gives the full variable domain: DTAVSQTPKYLVTQMGNDKSIKCEQNLGHDTMYWYKQDSKKFLKIMFSYNNKELIINETVPNRFSPKSPDKAHLNLHINSLELGDSAVYFCASSSSRPYGYTFGSGTRLTVV.

The sample holds a few counts of this clonotype. The chain recombines TRBV3-1 with TRBJ1-3, with 7 positions matching TRBD1. Trimming took 3 bases from V and 0 from J; bases not matched to a gene: 5. The CDR3 is 16 amino acids. Looked up from germline, CDR1 is LGHDT and CDR2 is YNNKEL (reference sequence). As DNA, the CDR3 is TGTGCCAGCAGCCAGAACAGGGGCAGCTCTGGAAACACCATATATTTT. This gives the protein CASSQNRGSSGNTIYF.